This T cell receptor beta chain derives from a study of blood T cell repertoires in COVID-19 (TCRdb year 2020). Regarding the study in general: Samples from collaborators originated in the United States, Italy and Spain and spanned both the acute and convalescent phases of COVID-19. The material from the prospective study consisted of cDNA or gDNA derived from T cells, B-cell-depleted T cells, or PBMCs. The dataset comprised deeply sampled blood TCRbeta repertoires from subjects exposed to, actively infected with, or recovered from COVID-19. The repertoires were released in a freely available public database intended as a resource for research on the immune response to SARS-CoV-2. The samples were drawn from two sources: the first 160 participants of the ongoing ImmuneRACE study, and fewer than 1,500 subjects contributed by 6 global collaborators. A de-identified subject ID, COVID-19 status, age in years and sex were almost always included in the sample metadata. HLA class I and class II types, where available, came from metadata supplied by the sample provider rather than from assay-based typing.

Participants in the prospective study were enrolled through a virtual design, were aged about 18 to 100 years, and lived in 24 United States geographic areas. In the prospective study, cohorts were assigned on the basis of participant-reported clinical history obtained from a screening survey and a study questionnaire. For ImmuneRACE Cohort 3, a participant was defined as recovered based on two consecutive negative NP/OP PCR tests, clearance by a healthcare professional, or resolution of symptoms. In the prospective study, mobile phlebotomists collected whole blood, serum and a nasopharyngeal or oropharyngeal swab from each participant. Additional blood draws and questionnaires over an approximately 2-month period could optionally be provided by prospective study participants. Before DNA extraction, blood samples from the prospective study were shipped at room temperature or frozen. TCRbeta CDR3 regions were amplified from genomic DNA by means of the immunoSEQ Assay, a bias-controlled multiplex PCR. Per the authors' processing: Within the assay, amplification of reference gene primers was used to estimate how many nucleated cells each sample contained. Sequence reads were collapsed and filtered to measure the absolute abundance of every unique TCRbeta CDR3 rearrangement. For each sample, productive Simpson clonality was calculated by taking the square root of Simpson's diversity index across productive rearrangements. TCRdb carries this immuneACCESS record with in-frame sequences only. Its versions omit some clonotypes, under half of them owing to an unresolved V gene in the studies checked, with the rest unexplained. The DNA was the basis for D and trimming; V, J and clone size are from that table. This sample comprises around 250,000 clones, around 90% of them detected only once. The biggest ten clones account for 1.6% of the sample.

As for this clone: There is no known antigen for this receptor. Base qualities are missing; no much larger clone stands one base away.

What the study reported, not specific to this receptor: The amount of clinical and demographic metadata varied by source and participant and was provided uncurated.

The sample consisted of PBMCs or T cells enriched from blood (not recorded which). The receptor's source is a woman aged 45-60 years who had recovered from COVID-19.

In nucleotides, the sequence is TGTGCCAGCAGTCTAGACCGCTCTAGCACAGATACGCAGTATTTT. It specifies CASSLDRSSTDTQYF. Recombination joined TRBV2 with TRBJ2-3; confidence is insufficient to name the D gene. The germline V gene provides CDR1 SNHLY and CDR2 FYNNEI. The CDR3 has 15 amino acids, counting the end cysteine and phenylalanine. The kept DNA is CDR3 alone, 45 bases in frame from the first base. V is shortened by 5 bases, J by 0 bases, and the region joining them spans 12 bases.